The rows below give T cell receptor beta chains drawn from one sample of a study of T-cell reconstitution after alpha-beta-depleted transplantation in children. MiXCR, applied by TCRdb to the PCR reads, yields one record per CDR3 protein. The sample lists 100,000 or so distinct CDR3 sequences; approximately 5.4% were seen once. Sequenced material: PBMCs, mostly from graft donor cells, taken 60 days after TCRalphabeta/CD19-depleted stem cell transplant. These receptors were taken from a female patient between 2 and 15 years old who had a stem cell transplant for Fanconi anemia, so the T cells may come from the graft donor. The CDR3 runs from the conserved cysteine through the conserved F or W. Fields, in order: V gene, clone size, CDR3 length, D gene, J gene, CDR3 DNA, CDR3 protein. D genes are given only for firm matches. Size tells how often a clone was seen (once, few, many) or the class of an expanded clone, and some rows leave it out.

TRBV24-1,many,16,TRBD1,TRBJ2-2,TGTGCCACCAGTGATCATAGGGGGCCGCACACCGGGGAGCTGTTTTTT,CATSDHRGPHTGELFF
TRBV6-2/TRBV6-3,many,16,-,TRBJ2-1,TGTGCCAGCAAAGAGTCATTGACTAGGTGGCCCAATGAGCAGTTCTTC,CASKESLTRWPNEQFF
TRBV29-1,many,13,TRBD1,TRBJ1-2,TGCAGCGTTGAGGAGGACAGGGATAATGGCTACACCTTC,CSVEEDRDNGYTF
TRBV5-1,many,11,-,TRBJ2-5,TGCGCCAGCAGGGTTCAAGAGACCCAGTACTTC,CASRVQETQYF
TRBV10-3,-,15,TRBD2,TRBJ2-5,TGTGCCATCAGTGAGTCCCTAGCGGGAAAGGAGACCCAGTACTTC,CAISESLAGKETQYF
TRBV27,few,15,-,TRBJ2-3,TGTGCCAGCAGTTTATTGGGGTTTAGCACAGATACGCAGTATTTT,CASSLLGFSTDTQYF
TRBV5-1,-,13,-,TRBJ2-7,TGCGCCAGCAGCTTGGGGAACCCTTACGAGCAGTACTTC,CASSLGNPYEQYF
TRBV28,many,16,-,TRBJ2-1,TGTGCCAGCAGGGGTTCGGGACACCAACTATACAATGAGCAGTTCTTC,CASRGSGHQLYNEQFF
TRBV5-1,many,15,TRBD2,TRBJ2-1,TGCGCCAGCAGCCTTCTCGCGGGGGAGTACAATGAGCAGTTCTTC,CASSLLAGEYNEQFF
TRBV12-3/TRBV12-4,many,15,-,TRBJ2-1,TGTGCCAGCAGTTTAGCGGGGGGGCCTGGGAATGAGCAGTTCTTC,CASSLAGGPGNEQFF
TRBV7-2,few,15,-,TRBJ2-3,TGTGCCAGCAGCTTAAACTTACCCTACACAGATACGCAGTATTTT,CASSLNLPYTDTQYF
TRBV3-1,few,15,TRBD2,TRBJ2-1,TGTGCCAGCAGTCCGCTGGGACTAGTGTCCGGTGAGCAGTTCTTC,CASSPLGLVSGEQFF
TRBV6-4,few,15,TRBD2,TRBJ2-1,TGTGCCAGCAGTGAAATAGCGGGAGTTGCTAATGAGCAGTTCTTC,CASSEIAGVANEQFF
TRBV28,many,13,-,TRBJ2-2,TGTGCCAGCCAACACCACCTCACCCCGGAGCTGTTTTTT,CASQHHLTPELFF
TRBV4-2,-,17,-,TRBJ2-7,TGTGCCAGCAGCCGGAGGGGCGAAGGGACGAGCTCCTACGAGCAGTACTTC,CASSRRGEGTSSYEQYF
TRBV5-1,many,16,TRBD2,TRBJ2-5,TGCGCCAGCAGCTTGACTAGCGGGAGTTTTGGGGAGACCCAGTACTTC,CASSLTSGSFGETQYF
TRBV20-1,few,12,TRBD2,TRBJ2-7,TGCAGTGCTAGTGGGACTAGCTCGCAGCAGTACTTC,CSASGTSSQQYF
TRBV28,many,18,-,TRBJ2-6,TGTGCCAGCAGAGTACTCGGGACATCTTATTCTGGGGCCAACGTCCTGACTTTC,CASRVLGTSYSGANVLTF
TRBV9,-,15,TRBD1,TRBJ2-2,TGTGCCAGCAGCCTAAACAGGGGTGGGACCGGGGAGCTGTTTTTT,CASSLNRGGTGELFF
TRBV29-1,many,15,TRBD2,TRBJ2-7,TGCAGCGTTGAAGGACTAGCGGGAGGGCCCAACGAGCAGTACTTC,CSVEGLAGGPNEQYF
TRBV5-1,few,14,TRBD2,TRBJ2-3,TGCGCCAGTAGGACTAGCGGAGGGGGAGATACGCAGTATTTT,CASRTSGGGDTQYF
TRBV13,many,16,TRBD2,TRBJ2-1,TGTGCCAGCAGCTTGCGGGGGATGTCCCGATACAATGAGCAGTTCTTC,CASSLRGMSRYNEQFF
TRBV28,many,14,-,TRBJ2-7,TGTGCCAGCACCGAGGACCTTGACTCCTACGAGCAGTACTTC,CASTEDLDSYEQYF
TRBV3-1,-,12,-,TRBJ2-7,TGTGCCAGCAGCCAAGAAGGCAGGGAGCAGTACTTC,CASSQEGREQYF
TRBV10-2,-,15,-,TRBJ1-3,TGCGCCAGCAGTGAGGGACTGTCGATTGGAAACACCATATATTTT,CASSEGLSIGNTIYF
TRBV9,many,15,TRBD2,TRBJ2-1,TGTGCCAGCAGCTCAGCGGGAGGGTACCACAATGAGCAGTTCTTC,CASSSAGGYHNEQFF
TRBV2,-,13,-,TRBJ2-2,TGTGCCAGCTTAACTAGCATCACCGGGGAGCTGTTTTTT,CASLTSITGELFF
TRBV6-1,-,14,TRBD2,TRBJ2-3,TGTGCCATTAGCGGGGGGGCCAGCACAGATACGCAGTATTTT,CAISGGASTDTQYF
TRBV4-1,many,15,-,TRBJ1-1,TGCGCCAGCAGCCACGCAACAGGGTTGAGCACTGAAGCTTTCTTT,CASSHATGLSTEAFF
TRBV6-1,-,15,TRBD1,TRBJ2-5,TGTGCCAGCAGAGGACCGGGACAGGGAGGGGAGACCCAGTACTTC,CASRGPGQGGETQYF
TRBV10-3,many,12,-,TRBJ2-2,TGTGCCATCATGCCCCTAGACGGGGAGCTGTTTTTT,CAIMPLDGELFF
TRBV5-1,few,14,-,TRBJ2-7,TGCGCCAGCAGCTTGGTGGAGGGTTTGTACGAGCAGTACTTC,CASSLVEGLYEQYF
TRBV5-1,-,17,-,TRBJ1-2,TGCGCCAGCAGCTTGGCCCTCAGGGGTAACTTTAACTATGGCTACACCTTC,CASSLALRGNFNYGYTF
TRBV27,few,16,-,TRBJ2-2,TGTGCCAGCAGTTTGAGGGCTACCTCGAACACCGGGGAGCTGTTTTTT,CASSLRATSNTGELFF
TRBV7-7,few,15,TRBD2,TRBJ2-5,TGTGCCAGCAGTCGCAGACTAGCGGGAGAACAGACCCAGTACTTC,CASSRRLAGEQTQYF
TRBV6-5,many,15,-,TRBJ2-1,TGTGCCAGCAGTTACGGGGGACTTGATTACAATGAGCAGTTCTTC,CASSYGGLDYNEQFF
TRBV7-2,many,14,-,TRBJ2-5,TGTGCCAGCAGCTCGAGGGCCGTCAGGGAGACCCAGTACTTC,CASSSRAVRETQYF
TRBV7-9,many,15,-,TRBJ2-1,TGTGCCAGCACCCCGCCCTCGGGGGACTTGGATGAGCAGTTCTTC,CASTPPSGDLDEQFF
TRBV6-1,few,13,-,TRBJ2-4,TGTGCCAGCAGTGAAGTGGAGGTAAACATTCAGTACTTC,CASSEVEVNIQYF
TRBV3-1,few,16,TRBD1,TRBJ1-1,TGTGCCAGCAGCCACCCACCGACAGGGTTAAACACTGAAGCTTTCTTT,CASSHPPTGLNTEAFF
TRBV27,many,16,TRBD2,TRBJ2-1,TGTGCCAGCAGTTTATCGACCGGGGGGTTCTACAATGAGCAGTTCTTC,CASSLSTGGFYNEQFF
TRBV9,many,17,TRBD2,TRBJ2-1,TGTGCCAGCAGCGTAGCCCCCCAGGGACTAGCCTACAATGAGCAGTTCTTC,CASSVAPQGLAYNEQFF
TRBV20-1,many,14,-,TRBJ1-5,TGCAGTGCTAGAGATGGTGGTCGCAATCAGCCCCAGCATTTT,CSARDGGRNQPQHF
TRBV14,many,20,TRBD1,TRBJ2-3,TGTGCCAGCAGCCCACGGACAGGGGGCGACCTAGCGGGATTTTCAGATACGCAGTATTTT,CASSPRTGGDLAGFSDTQYF
TRBV4-2,many,16,TRBD2,TRBJ2-3,TGTGCCAGCAGCCAAGATTGGCGGGGGGGGACAGATACGCAGTATTTT,CASSQDWRGGTDTQYF
TRBV4-1,many,18,-,TRBJ2-3,TGCGCCAGCAGCCTCCGACCTTCTAGAGAGACCAGCACAGATACGCAGTATTTT,CASSLRPSRETSTDTQYF
TRBV10-3,many,12,-,TRBJ2-3,TGTGCCACCCGGGGGAGCACAGATACGCAGTATTTT,CATRGSTDTQYF
TRBV28,many,17,-,TRBJ1-5,TGTGCCAGCAGTTTCGACAATCTTTGGGGGCGCGGTCAGCCCCAGCATTTT,CASSFDNLWGRGQPQHF
TRBV30,-,15,-,TRBJ2-1,TGTGCCTGGAGTGTACTTTTTGCAGGGGTCAATGAGCAGTTCTTC,CAWSVLFAGVNEQFF
TRBV9,-,15,TRBD1,TRBJ2-7,TGTGCCAGCAGCGTAGCGCCAGGGGGTTCCTACGAGCAGTACTTC,CASSVAPGGSYEQYF